The 25 T cell receptor beta chains presented below share a single source sample, sequenced in a study of T cells after yellow fever vaccination. From the 5' RACE reads, TCRdb called clonotypes with MiXCR, one entry per CDR3 protein. The profile covers roughly 32,000 distinct CDR3 sequences, with 6% to 8.5% appearing a single time and about 20% taken by the ten largest. The input for sequencing was PBMCs, either bulk or a sorted T-cell subset (CD4+, CD8+, memory, or dextramer-sorted; not recorded which), taken on the day of the first yellow fever vaccination. These receptors all come from a man aged 18 to 30 who received the YFV17D yellow fever vaccine.

This clonotype was seen repeatedly, ten times or more. The rearrangement joins TRBV20-1 to TRBJ2-2; no firm D call. CDR3 length equals 13 residues. V shed 1 base and J shed 2 bases, with 5 bases lying between them. Germline V CDR1 and CDR2: DFQATT, SNEGSKA (reference sequence). The DNA of the CDR3 is TGCAGTGCTAGAGTTATAAACACCGGGGAGCTGTTTTTT. Translation: CSARVINTGELFF.

The chain uses TRBV29-1 and TRBJ1-4, with D perhaps matching TRBD1 (5 bases). The CDR3 covers 12 residues. Germline values: CDR1 SQVTM, CDR2 ANQGSEA. The V end was cut by 6 bases, the J end by 8 bases, with 13 bases between. The CDR3 sequence: CSVGIGGEKLFF. CDR3 nucleotides: TGCAGCGTCGGGATCGGGGGAGAAAAACTGTTTTTT.

The count of this clonotype is one. This clone may be a read error of a much larger clone one base away. This chain joins TRBV5-1 and TRBJ2-4; 11 bases fit TRBD1. The V gene's germline CDR1 is SGHRS and CDR2 YFSETQ. The CDR3 has 14 amino acids. The chain's CDR3 is CAGSFWGQGEIQYF. CDR3 nucleotides: TGCGCCGGCAGCTTTTGGGGACAGGGGGAGATTCAGTACTTC.

This clonotype was seen many times. The chain uses TRBV6-5 and TRBJ1-6, with D possibly being TRBD1 (5 bases). The CDR3 runs 15 residues. Germline CDR1 MNHEY, CDR2 SVGAGI. The V end was cut by 6 bases, the J end by 8 bases, with 17 bases between. This CDR3 is CASRYGARGHSPLHF. The CDR3 DNA sequence: TGTGCCAGCAGATACGGGGCACGGGGACATTCACCCCTCCACTTT.

This clonotype was recorded at least ten times. J is TRBJ1-2 and V is TRBV12-3 or TRBV12-4; TRBD1 might be the D (6 bases). There are 15 residues in the CDR3. Trimming removed 2 bases at V and 6 bases at J, with 16 bases between. The CDR3 spells CASSLYRVWENGYTF. In nucleotides, the CDR3 is TGTGCCAGCAGTTTATACAGGGTATGGGAGAATGGCTACACCTTC.

This clonotype was recorded at least ten times. The V call is TRBV7-8, the J call TRBJ2-2; 7 nucleotides line up with TRBD1. Germline CDR1 and CDR2: SGHVS and FQNEAQ. The V and J ends lost 5 bases and 9 bases, in that order; junction bases with no gene match: 9. The CDR3 length is 14 residues. The CDR3 reads CASSSPGGFRELFF. The CDR3 bases are TGTGCCAGCAGCAGCCCAGGGGGTTTTCGGGAGCTGTTTTTT.

There are many counts of this clonotype. The rearrangement joins TRBV6-1 to TRBJ1-6; perhaps TRBD1 as D (5 bases). The CDR3 totals 13 residues. Trimming cost V 3 bases and J 5 bases, with 5 bases left between them. Looked up from germline, CDR1 is MNHNS and CDR2 is SASEGT. CDR3 DNA sequence: TGTGCCAGCAGTGACAGGGATAATTCACCCCTCCACTTT. Its protein is CASSDRDNSPLHF.

This clonotype came up many times. A read error may account for a junction end that differs from germline. The rearrangement links TRBV7-6 to TRBJ1-1; D unresolved. The germline V gene has CDR1 SGHVS and CDR2 FNYEAQ. This CDR3 region has 19 residues. The CDR3 bases are TGTGCCAGCAGTTTAGTTCGGGGAGTGCCCGGATCCCCGAACGCTGAAGCTTTCTTT. Protein: CASSLVRGVPGSPNAEAFF.

This clonotype was counted ten times or more. The chain has TRBV7-2 and TRBJ2-7; D could derive from TRBD1 or TRBD2 (5 bases each). The CDR3 covers 13 residues. Germline V CDR1 and CDR2: SGHTA, FQGNSA. The V end was cut by 2 bases, the J end by 6 bases, with 11 bases between. As DNA, the CDR3 is TGTGCCAGCAGCTTACGTCGTGGGGGCGAGCAGTACGTC. This translates into CASSLRRGGEQYV.

This clonotype was detected ten times or more. The chain combines TRBV6-2 or TRBV6-3 with TRBJ1-3; weak D call: TRBD1 (5 bases). Trimming took 3 bases from V and 0 from J, leaving 15 bases between them. Per germline, CDR1 MNHEY and CDR2 SVGEGT. This CDR3 has 17 amino acids. The CDR3 protein is CASSYSGLRSSGNTIYF. The CDR3 bases are TGTGCCAGCAGTTATTCGGGACTTCGGAGCTCTGGAAACACCATATATTTT.

At least ten counts were recorded for this clonotype. The rearrangement joins TRBV7-9 to TRBJ2-1, with TRBD1 matching 9 bases. The germline gives CDR1 SEHNR, CDR2 FQNEAQ (reference sequence). CDR3 length equals 10 residues. V trimming: 9 bases; J trimming: 10 bases; junction bases outside the gene matches: 1. The CDR3 protein is CASGTGEQFF. DNA for the CDR3: TGTGCCAGTGGGACAGGGGAGCAGTTCTTC.

This clonotype was counted at least ten times. The chain carries TRBV12-3 or TRBV12-4 and TRBJ2-7; 9 bases are a match to TRBD2. J gave up 4 bases and V 5 bases, and 6 bases lay outside the gene matches. The CDR3 sequence is 14 residues long. CDR3 in amino acids: CASSTGTSFYEQYF. CDR3 DNA: TGTGCCAGCAGTACCGGGACTAGCTTTTACGAGCAGTACTTC.

In its sample, this clonotype was seen many times. The chain couples TRBV5-6 to TRBJ1-6; no firm D call. Germline CDR1 and CDR2: SGHDT and YYEEEE. V lost 0 bases and J lost 9, with 22 bases in between. The CDR3 runs 18 residues. As DNA, the CDR3 is TGTGCCAGCAGCTTGGATAGCATCCCCGGGAATCCTTCTTCACCCCTCCACTTT. Amino acid sequence: CASSLDSIPGNPSSPLHF.

This clonotype has a count of ten or more. The CDR3 DNA reads TGCAGCGTTGACAGGTCGGGCAACCTAGGGGAGACCCAGTACTTC. It codes for CSVDRSGNLGETQYF. V is TRBV29-1 and J is TRBJ2-5; D is unclear. The CDR3 runs to 15 residues. Deletions cut 3 bases from V and 5 bases from J, with 19 bases between. Germline V gene data show CDR1 as SQVTM and CDR2 as ANQGSEA.

This clonotype was observed many times. V and J are TRBV2 and TRBJ2-7; either TRBD1 or TRBD2 may supply D (5 bases each). V was cut by 8 bases and J by 4 bases, with 12 bases left in between. Germline V CDR1 and CDR2: SNHLY, FYNNEI. The CDR3 contains 12 residues. CDR3 amino acids: CASGGHPYEQYF. The CDR3 coding sequence is TGTGCCAGCGGAGGACATCCTTACGAGCAGTACTTC.

At least ten counts were recorded for this clonotype. The chain uses TRBV7-2 and TRBJ2-2; the D is unclear. Trimming shortened V by 3 bases and J by 0 bases, and 2 bases separated the two germline ends. The CDR3 covers 13 residues. Germline V gene sequence: CDR1 SGHTA, CDR2 FQGNSA. The CDR3 is CASSFTNTGELFF. The CDR3 bases are TGTGCCAGCAGCTTCACGAACACCGGGGAGCTGTTTTTT.

The chain combines TRBV20-1 with TRBJ1-5, with no clear D. The V end was cut by 0 bases, the J end by 8 bases, with 14 bases between. The V gene's germline CDR1 is DFQATT and CDR2 SNEGSKA (reference sequence). The CDR3 extends over 14 amino acids. CDR3 amino acids: CSARDPAGLEPQHF. CDR3 nucleotide sequence: TGCAGTGCTAGAGATCCGGCAGGCCTGGAGCCCCAGCATTTT.

Comment on this clonotype: This may be a read error: a much more frequent sequence differs by one nucleotide. In this CDR3 the conserved last residue, phenylalanine or tryptophan, is missing, so a read error is likely. V gene TRBV20-1 combines with J gene TRBJ2-3; 15 bases align to TRBD2. The CDR3 length is 18 residues. CDR1 and CDR2 (germline): DFQATT, SNEGSKA (reference sequence). The V gene end was trimmed by 6 bases and the J gene end by 1 base; junction bases not matched to a gene: 11. CDR3 DNA: TGCAGTGCAAAGAGCGGACTAGCGGGGGGGAGGGGCACAGATACGCAGTATCTT. This codes for CSAKSGLAGGRGTDTQYL.

This clonotype was observed at least ten times. J is TRBJ1-6 and V is TRBV10-3; the D gene is possibly TRBD1 (5 bases). This CDR3 spans 15 amino acids. Trimming removed 0 bases at V and 9 bases at J, with 12 bases between. Germline V lookup: CDR1 ENHRY, CDR2 SYGVKD. The CDR3 loop reads CAISESGVPGSPLHF. CDR3 coding DNA: TGTGCCATCAGTGAGTCGGGGGTTCCAGGTTCACCCCTCCACTTT.

This clonotype was observed many times. The gene calls are TRBV10-3 and TRBJ2-4, with D maybe TRBD1 (7 bases). Trimming removed 2 bases from V and 10 bases from J, with 15 bases in between. Germline CDR1 reads ENHRY; CDR2 reads SYGVKD. This CDR3 has 14 residues. CDR3 sequence reads: CAISEPGQGGIQYF. CDR3 DNA: TGTGCCATCAGTGAGCCGGGCCAGGGGGGAATTCAGTACTTC.

Concerning this clonotype itself: A read error may explain this, as a much larger clone is one base away. The gene calls are TRBV20-1 and TRBJ2-5; D is tentatively TRBD1 or TRBD2 (5 bases each). CDR1 and CDR2 from the germline V gene are DFQATT and SNEGSKA (reference sequence). Trimming shortened V by 6 bases and J by 9 bases, and 17 bases separated the two germline ends. This CDR3 comprises 12 residues. The CDR3 protein is CSAQRDRESQYF. Written as DNA, the CDR3 is TGCAGTGCCCAGAGGGACCGCGAGTCCCAGTACTTC.

Ten or more counts support this clonotype. The V and J genes are TRBV12-3 or TRBV12-4 and TRBJ1-1; perhaps TRBD1 as D (5 bases). V dropped 3 bases and J dropped 4 bases, with 12 bases sitting between them. This CDR3 has 14 amino acids. CDR3 in amino acids: CASSFFDRRTEAFF. For the CDR3, the DNA is TGTGCCAGCAGTTTCTTTGACAGACGCACTGAAGCTTTCTTT.

In its sample, this clonotype was seen many times. The chain has TRBV6-4 and TRBJ1-1; D call uncertain. Trimming shortened V by 0 bases and J by 9 bases, and 11 bases separated the two germline ends. Germline V gene lookup returns CDR1 MRHNA and CDR2 SNTAGT. The CDR3 extends over 13 amino acids. Here the CDR3 DNA reads TGTGCCAGCAGTGACTCGAGCGACACCAAAGCTTTCTTT. It codes for CASSDSSDTKAFF.

This clonotype was observed at least ten times. V is TRBV7-8 and J is TRBJ2-1; possible D gene TRBD1, 5 bases. The germline CDR1 and CDR2 sequences are SGHVS and FQNEAQ. The V end lost 2 bases, the J end lost 0 bases, and 5 bases lay between the germline ends. CDR3 length: 14 amino acids. The DNA for the CDR3 is TGTGCCAGCAGCTTAAGGGGCTCCTACAATGAGCAGTTCTTC. Translation gives CASSLRGSYNEQFF.

V and J are TRBV10-3 and TRBJ2-3, with D perhaps matching TRBD1 (6 bases). CDR3 length: 14 residues. CDR1 is ENHRY, CDR2 SYGVKD, per germline. The V gene lost 4 bases and the J gene lost 1 base, with 9 bases spanning the gap. The CDR3 DNA follows: TGTGCCATCAGTGTGGGGGCCGGCACAGATACGCAGTATTTT. This codes for CAISVGAGTDTQYF.